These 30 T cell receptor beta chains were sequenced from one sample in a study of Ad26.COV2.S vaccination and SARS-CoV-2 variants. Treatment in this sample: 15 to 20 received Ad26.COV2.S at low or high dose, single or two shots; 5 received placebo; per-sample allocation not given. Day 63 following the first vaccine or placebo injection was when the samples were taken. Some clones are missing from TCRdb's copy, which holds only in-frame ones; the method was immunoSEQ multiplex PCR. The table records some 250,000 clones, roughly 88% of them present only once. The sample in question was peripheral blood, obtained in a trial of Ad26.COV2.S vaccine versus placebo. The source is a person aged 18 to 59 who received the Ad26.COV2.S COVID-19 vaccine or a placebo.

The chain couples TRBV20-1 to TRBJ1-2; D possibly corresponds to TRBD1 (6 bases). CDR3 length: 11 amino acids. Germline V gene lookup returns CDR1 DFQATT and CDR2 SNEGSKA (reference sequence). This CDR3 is CRGVGGAHYTF. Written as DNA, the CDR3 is TGCAGGGGTGTTGGGGGCGCCCACTACACCTTC.

CDR3: CASSPGQGHLDTQYF. The DNA for the CDR3 is TGTGCCAGCAGCCCGGGACAGGGTCATCTAGATACGCAGTATTTT. J is TRBJ2-3 and V is TRBV28, with TRBD1 matching over 9 bases. CDR3 length: 15 amino acids. Germline assignment: CDR1 MDHEN and CDR2 SYDVKM. The junction had 9 bases not matched to a gene; V was cut back by 6 bases and J by 5 bases. Together with reference TRBV28 and TRBJ2-3, the CDR3 gives the full variable domain: DVKVTQSSRYLVKRTGEKVFLECVQDMDHENMFWYRQDPGLGLRLIYFSYDVKMKEKGDIPEGYSVSREKKERFSLILESASTNQTSMYLCASSPGQGHLDTQYFGPGTRLTVL.

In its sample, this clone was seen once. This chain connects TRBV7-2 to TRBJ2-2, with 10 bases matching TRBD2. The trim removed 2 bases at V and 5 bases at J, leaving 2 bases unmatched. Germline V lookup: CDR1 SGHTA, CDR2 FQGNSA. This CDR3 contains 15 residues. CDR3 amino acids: CASSLMGLATGELFF. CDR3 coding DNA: TGTGCCAGCAGCTTAATGGGACTAGCGACCGGGGAGCTGTTTTTT.

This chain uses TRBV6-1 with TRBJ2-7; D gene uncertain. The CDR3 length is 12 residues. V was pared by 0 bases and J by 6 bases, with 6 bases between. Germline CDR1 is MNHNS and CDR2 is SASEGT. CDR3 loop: CASSEAGGEQYF. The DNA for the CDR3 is TGTGCCAGCAGTGAAGCGGGTGGCGAGCAGTACTTC.

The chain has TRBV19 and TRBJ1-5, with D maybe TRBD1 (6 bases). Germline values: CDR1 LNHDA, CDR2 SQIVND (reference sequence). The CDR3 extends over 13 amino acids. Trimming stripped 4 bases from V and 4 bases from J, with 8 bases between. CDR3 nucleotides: TGTGCCAGTAGTAAGGACAGAAATCAGCCCCAGCATTTT. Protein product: CASSKDRNQPQHF.

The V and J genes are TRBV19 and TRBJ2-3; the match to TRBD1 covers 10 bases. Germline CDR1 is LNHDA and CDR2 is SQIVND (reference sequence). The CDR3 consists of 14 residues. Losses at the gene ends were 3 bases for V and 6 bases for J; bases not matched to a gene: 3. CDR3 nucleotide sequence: TGTGCCAGTAGTATTCGACAGGGGGCCGATACGCAGTATTTT. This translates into CASSIRQGADTQYF. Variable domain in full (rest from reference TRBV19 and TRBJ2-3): DGGITQSPKYLFRKEGQNVTLSCEQNLNHDAMYWYRQDPGQGLRLIYYSQIVNDFQKGDIAEGYSVSREKKESFPLTVTSAQKNPTAFYLCASSIRQGADTQYFGPGTRLTVL.

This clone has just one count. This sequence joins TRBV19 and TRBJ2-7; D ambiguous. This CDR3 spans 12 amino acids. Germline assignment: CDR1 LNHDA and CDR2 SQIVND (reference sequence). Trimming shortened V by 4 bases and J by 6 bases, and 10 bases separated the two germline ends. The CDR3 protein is CASSNALREQYF. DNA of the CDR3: TGTGCCAGTAGTAATGCCCTCCGCGAGCAGTACTTC.

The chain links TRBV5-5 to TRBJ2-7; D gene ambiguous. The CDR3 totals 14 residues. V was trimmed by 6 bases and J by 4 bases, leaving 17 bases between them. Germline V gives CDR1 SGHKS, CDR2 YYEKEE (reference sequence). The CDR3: CASIPGLGMYEQYF. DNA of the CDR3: TGTGCCAGCATTCCGGGTTTAGGGATGTACGAGCAGTACTTC.

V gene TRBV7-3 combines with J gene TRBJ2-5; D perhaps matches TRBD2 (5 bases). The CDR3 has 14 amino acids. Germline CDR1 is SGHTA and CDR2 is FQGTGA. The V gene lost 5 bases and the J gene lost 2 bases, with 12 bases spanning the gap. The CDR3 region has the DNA TGTGCCAGCAGCAAAGGAGGATTGCAAGAGACCCAGTACTTC. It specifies CASSKGGLQETQYF.

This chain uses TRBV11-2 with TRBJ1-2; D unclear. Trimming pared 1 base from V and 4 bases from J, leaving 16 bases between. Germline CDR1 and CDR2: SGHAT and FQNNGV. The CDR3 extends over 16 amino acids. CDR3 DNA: TGTGCCAGCAGCTTAGTGCCGCTGCCGACCGCCTATGGCTACACCTTC. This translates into CASSLVPLPTAYGYTF.

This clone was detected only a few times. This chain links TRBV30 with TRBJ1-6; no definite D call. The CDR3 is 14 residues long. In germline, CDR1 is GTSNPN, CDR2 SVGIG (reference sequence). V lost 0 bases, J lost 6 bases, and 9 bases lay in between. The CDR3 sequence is CAWSVSRANSPLHF. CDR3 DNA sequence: TGTGCCTGGAGTGTAAGCAGAGCTAATTCACCCCTCCACTTT. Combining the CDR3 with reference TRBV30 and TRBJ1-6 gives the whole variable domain SQTIHQWPATLVQPVGSPLSLECTVEGTSNPNLYWYRQAAGRGLQLLFYSVGIGQISSEVPQNLSASRPQDRQFILSSKKLLLSDSGFYLCAWSVSRANSPLHFGNGTRLTVT.

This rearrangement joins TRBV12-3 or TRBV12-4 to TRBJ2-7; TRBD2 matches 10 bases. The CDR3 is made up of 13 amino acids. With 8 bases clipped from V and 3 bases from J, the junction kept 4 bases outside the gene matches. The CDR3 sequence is CASGGTSVYEQYF. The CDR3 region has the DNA TGTGCCAGCGGCGGGACTAGCGTCTACGAGCAGTACTTC.

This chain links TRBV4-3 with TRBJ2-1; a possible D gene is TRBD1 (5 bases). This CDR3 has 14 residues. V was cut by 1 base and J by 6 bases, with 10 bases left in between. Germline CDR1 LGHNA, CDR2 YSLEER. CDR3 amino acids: CASSQGGRVNEQFF. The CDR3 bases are TGCGCCAGCAGCCAAGGTGGCAGGGTCAATGAGCAGTTCTTC.

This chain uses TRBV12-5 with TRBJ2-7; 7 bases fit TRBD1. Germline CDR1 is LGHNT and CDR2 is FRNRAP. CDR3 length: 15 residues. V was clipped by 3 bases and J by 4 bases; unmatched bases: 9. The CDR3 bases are TGTGCTAGTGGTTTACCCGACAGGGACGGGTACGAGCAGTACTTC. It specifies CASGLPDRDGYEQYF.

CDR3 region: CASSEQLSGANVLTF. The CDR3 coding sequence is TGTGCCAGCAGTGAACAACTCTCTGGGGCCAACGTCCTGACTTTC. V is TRBV2 and J is TRBJ2-6; no reliable D call. This CDR3 contains 15 residues. Germline assignment: CDR1 SNHLY and CDR2 FYNNEI. Trimming stripped 2 bases from V and 0 bases from J, with 5 bases between.

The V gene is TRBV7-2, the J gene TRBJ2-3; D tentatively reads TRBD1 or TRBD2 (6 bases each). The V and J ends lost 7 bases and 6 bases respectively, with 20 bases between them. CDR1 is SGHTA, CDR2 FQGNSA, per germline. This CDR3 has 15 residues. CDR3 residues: CASTAGRGRLDTQYF. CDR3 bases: TGTGCCAGCACCGCGGGAAGGGGGAGGTTGGATACGCAGTATTTT.

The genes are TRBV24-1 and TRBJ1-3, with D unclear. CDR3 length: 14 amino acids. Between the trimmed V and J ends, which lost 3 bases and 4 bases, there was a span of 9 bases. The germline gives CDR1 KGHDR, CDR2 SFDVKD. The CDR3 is CATSDGGVGNTIYF. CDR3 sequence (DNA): TGTGCCACCAGTGATGGCGGAGTCGGAAACACCATATATTTT.

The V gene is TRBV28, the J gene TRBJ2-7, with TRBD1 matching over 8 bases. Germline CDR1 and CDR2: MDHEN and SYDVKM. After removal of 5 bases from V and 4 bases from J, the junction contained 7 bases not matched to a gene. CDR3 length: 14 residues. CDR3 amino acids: CASSPQGVMYEQYF. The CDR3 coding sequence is TGTGCCAGCAGTCCACAGGGGGTGATGTACGAGCAGTACTTC.

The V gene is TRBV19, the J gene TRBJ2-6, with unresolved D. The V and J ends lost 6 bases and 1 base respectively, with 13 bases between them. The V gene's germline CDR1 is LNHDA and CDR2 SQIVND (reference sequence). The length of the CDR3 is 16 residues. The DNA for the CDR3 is TGTGCCAGTAGAACAGAATCCCTTTCTGGGGCCAACGTCCTGACTTTC. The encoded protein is CASRTESLSGANVLTF.

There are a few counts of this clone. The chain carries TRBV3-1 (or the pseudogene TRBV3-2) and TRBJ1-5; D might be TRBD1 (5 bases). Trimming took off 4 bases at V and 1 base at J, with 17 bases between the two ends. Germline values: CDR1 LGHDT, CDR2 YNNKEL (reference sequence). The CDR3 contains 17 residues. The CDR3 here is CASSPSHGALSNQPQHF. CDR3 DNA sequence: TGTGCCAGCAGCCCCTCACACGGGGCTCTAAGCAATCAGCCCCAGCATTTT.

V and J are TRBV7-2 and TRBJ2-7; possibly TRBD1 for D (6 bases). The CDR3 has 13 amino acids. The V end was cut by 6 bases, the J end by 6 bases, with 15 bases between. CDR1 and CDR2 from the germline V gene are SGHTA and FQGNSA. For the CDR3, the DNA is TGTGCCAGCAGATCCCCGGGACACCTCGAGCAGTACTTC. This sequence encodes CASRSPGHLEQYF.

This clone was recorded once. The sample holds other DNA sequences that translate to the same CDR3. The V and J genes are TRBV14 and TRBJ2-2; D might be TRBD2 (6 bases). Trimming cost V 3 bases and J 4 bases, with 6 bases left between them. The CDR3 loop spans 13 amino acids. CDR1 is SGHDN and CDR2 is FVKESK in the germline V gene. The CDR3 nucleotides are TGTGCCAGCAGCCAGGGGGGCACCGGGGAGCTGTTTTTT. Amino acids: CASSQGGTGELFF.

CDR3 nucleotide sequence: TGTGCCAGCAGTCTCGACGGGGAGGGCGGTGAGCAGTTCTTC. Translating gives CASSLDGEGGEQFF. V gene TRBV7-9 combines with J gene TRBJ2-1, with TRBD2 identical over 7 bases. The V segment lost 6 bases and the J segment 9 bases; nucleotides outside the gene matches: 11. This CDR3 spans 14 amino acids. Per germline, CDR1 SEHNR and CDR2 FQNEAQ (reference sequence).

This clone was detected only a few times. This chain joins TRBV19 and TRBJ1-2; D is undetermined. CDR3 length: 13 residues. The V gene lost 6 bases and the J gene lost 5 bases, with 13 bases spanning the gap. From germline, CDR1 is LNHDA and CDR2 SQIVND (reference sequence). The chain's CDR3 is CASRFPGGYGYTF. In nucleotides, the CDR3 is TGTGCCAGTAGGTTTCCCGGAGGGTATGGCTACACCTTC.

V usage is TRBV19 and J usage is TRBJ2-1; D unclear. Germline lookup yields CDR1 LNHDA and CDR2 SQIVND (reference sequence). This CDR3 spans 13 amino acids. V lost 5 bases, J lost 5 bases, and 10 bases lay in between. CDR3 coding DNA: TGTGCCAGTAGTCCTCGGGCAGACAATGAGCAGTTCTTC. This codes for CASSPRADNEQFF.

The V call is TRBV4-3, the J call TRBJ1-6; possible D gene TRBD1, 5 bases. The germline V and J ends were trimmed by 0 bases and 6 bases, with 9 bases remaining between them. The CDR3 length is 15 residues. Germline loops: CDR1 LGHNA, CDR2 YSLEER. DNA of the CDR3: TGCGCCAGCAGCCAAGATGCAGGGAGTAATTCACCCCTCCACTTT. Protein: CASSQDAGSNSPLHF.

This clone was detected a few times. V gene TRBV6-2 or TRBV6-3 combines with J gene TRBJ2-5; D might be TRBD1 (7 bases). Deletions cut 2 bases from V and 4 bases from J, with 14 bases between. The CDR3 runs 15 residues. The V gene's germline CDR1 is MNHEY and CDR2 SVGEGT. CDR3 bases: TGTGCCAGCAGTTACGGCCAGGGGGGTCGAGAGACCCAGTACTTC. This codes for CASSYGQGGRETQYF.

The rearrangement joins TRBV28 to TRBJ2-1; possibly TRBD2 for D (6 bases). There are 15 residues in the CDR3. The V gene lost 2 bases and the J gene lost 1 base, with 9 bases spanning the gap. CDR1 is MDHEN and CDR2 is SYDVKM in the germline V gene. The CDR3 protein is CASSLIGRSYNEQFF. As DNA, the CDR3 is TGTGCCAGCAGTTTAATAGGGAGGTCCTACAATGAGCAGTTCTTC.

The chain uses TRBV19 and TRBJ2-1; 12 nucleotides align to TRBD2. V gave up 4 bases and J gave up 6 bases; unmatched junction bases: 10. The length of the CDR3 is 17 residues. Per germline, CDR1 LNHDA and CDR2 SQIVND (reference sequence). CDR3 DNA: TGTGCCAGTAGTAAGGGACTAGCGGGCCGATGGGGCAATGAGCAGTTCTTC. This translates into CASSKGLAGRWGNEQFF. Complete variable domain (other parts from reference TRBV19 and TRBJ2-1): DGGITQSPKYLFRKEGQNVTLSCEQNLNHDAMYWYRQDPGQGLRLIYYSQIVNDFQKGDIAEGYSVSREKKESFPLTVTSAQKNPTAFYLCASSKGLAGRWGNEQFFGPGTRLTVL.

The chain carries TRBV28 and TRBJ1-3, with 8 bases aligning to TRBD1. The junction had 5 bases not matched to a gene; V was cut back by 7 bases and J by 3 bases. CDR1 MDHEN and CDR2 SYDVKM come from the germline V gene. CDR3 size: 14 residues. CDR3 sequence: CASIDRGIGNTIYF. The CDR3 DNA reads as TGTGCCAGCATTGACAGGGGAATTGGAAACACCATATATTTT.